This TCR beta chain was documented in a study of blood T cell repertoires in COVID-19. The CDR3 totals 15 residues. Trimming took 1 base from V and 1 from J, leaving 8 bases between them. CDR1 is SGDLS and CDR2 is YYNGEE in the germline V gene. Only in-frame clones appear in the TCRdb table, and some are missing; sequencing was by immunoSEQ multiplex PCR. The repertoire holds about 120,000 clones, with about 89% as singletons. This TCR came from a man between 60 and 75 years old with COVID-19, enrolled during active disease. V is TRBV9 and J is TRBJ2-2; no clear D. Sequences were obtained from peripheral blood. CDR3 loop: CASSVRGENTGELFF. CDR3 nucleotide sequence: TGTGCCAGCAGCGTACGAGGAGAGAACACCGGGGAGCTGTTTTTT. Complete variable domain (other parts from reference TRBV9 and TRBJ2-2): DSGVTQTPKHLITATGQRVTLRCSPRSGDLSVYWYQQSLDQGLQFLIQYYNGEERAKGNILERFSAQQFPDLHSELNLSSLELGDSALYFCASSVRGENTGELFFGEGSRLTVL.